This T cell receptor beta chain emerged from a study of T-cell memory formation after mild COVID-19. In germline, CDR1 is SNHLY, CDR2 FYNNEI. The CDR3 is made up of 13 amino acids. Trimming removed 7 bases at V and 3 bases at J, with 12 bases between. One entry per CDR3 protein, called by TCRdb with MiXCR from the 5' RACE reads. The sample lists 550,000 to 650,000 distinct CDR3 sequences; around a sixth were seen once. Input material: PBMCs or a T cell subset sorted from them (not recorded which). The V gene is TRBV2, the J gene TRBJ2-5; D is ambiguous. The sequence came from an adult woman who had mild COVID-19 (a few samples of this study predate the infection). Cell type and time point are not known. The CDR3, as DNA: TGTGCCAGCACATATGTCCCGGAAGAGACCCAGTACTTC. Protein: CASTYVPEETQYF.